Shown below are 20 T cell receptor beta chains from a single sample sequenced in a study of cytomegalovirus exposure and HLA in healthy donors. PCR employed 60 Vbeta and 13 Jbeta primers. TCRdb's copy holds only in-frame clones and misses some; the assay was immunoSEQ multiplex PCR. The data show about 200,000 clones, with 70% to 85% seen just once and about 0.1% held by the top ten. Source material: PBMCs. All receptors derive from a boy aged 2 to 9 in good health and CMV-seronegative.

The J gene is TRBJ2-5, the V gene TRBV7-8, with a tentative D call TRBD2 (7 bases). This CDR3 comprises 16 residues. Germline-derived CDR1 and CDR2 are SGHVS and FQNEAQ. With 3 bases removed from V and 5 bases from J, the gap between germline ends came to 19 bases. The CDR3 sequence is CASSFGLGGPGETQYF. DNA of the CDR3: TGTGCCAGCAGCTTCGGGTTGGGGGGGCCCGGGGAGACCCAGTACTTC. The entire variable domain, with the rest obtained from reference TRBV7-8 and TRBJ2-5, is as follows: GAGVSQSPRYKVAKRGQDVALRCDPISGHVSLFWYQQALGQGPEFLTYFQNEAQLDKSGLPSDRFFAERPEGSVSTLKIQRTQQEDSAVYLCASSFGLGGPGETQYFGPGTRLLVL.

This chain uses TRBV7-9 with TRBJ1-2; D ambiguous. The length of the CDR3 is 16 residues. V lost 5 bases and J lost 4, with 20 bases in between. Germline CDR1 SEHNR, CDR2 FQNEAQ (reference sequence). CDR3 nucleotide sequence: TGTGCCAGCAGCCCGCCGGGAAGCCTACCCTCCTATGGCTACACCTTC. This encodes CASSPPGSLPSYGYTF.

This clone was recorded a few times. The chain recombines TRBV29-1 with TRBJ2-6, with D unclear. The CDR3 covers 17 residues. Per the germline V gene, CDR1 is SQVTM and CDR2 is ANQGSEA. V lost 1 base, J lost 0 bases, and 13 bases lay in between. For the CDR3, the DNA is TGCAGCGTTGAAGTTTGGAACAGAGTCTCTGGGGCCAACGTCCTGACTTTC. Protein: CSVEVWNRVSGANVLTF.

This clone was found once. This chain links TRBV9 with TRBJ2-5; TRBD2 might be the D (5 bases). V was shortened by 0 bases and J by 4 bases, with 7 bases between the two germline ends. CDR1 and CDR2 (germline): SGDLS, YYNGEE. This CDR3 contains 13 residues. CDR3 in amino acids: CASSVAEGETQYF. The CDR3 DNA reads TGTGCCAGCAGCGTAGCTGAGGGAGAGACCCAGTACTTC.

About this clone: A junction boundary mismatches the germline segment, possibly from a read error. J is TRBJ1-4 and V is TRBV6-1; TRBD1 aligns across 10 bases. The CDR3 contains 14 residues. Germline V gene lookup returns CDR1 MNHNS and CDR2 SASEGT. The CDR3 loop reads CASIEDRGHEKLFF. The CDR3 DNA reads as TGTGCCAGCATTGAAGACAGGGGGCATGAAAAACTGTTTTTT.

The chain employs TRBV4-2 and TRBJ2-6; 7 positions agree with TRBD2. The germline CDR1 and CDR2 sequences are LGHNA and YNFKEQ. V shed 1 base and J 2 bases; nucleotides not matched to a gene: 2. The CDR3 is 16 residues long. The CDR3 sequence: CASSQVGGAGANVLTF. The CDR3 nucleotides are TGTGCCAGCAGCCAAGTTGGGGGGGCTGGGGCCAACGTCCTGACTTTC.

The chain joins TRBV19 to TRBJ1-5; perhaps TRBD1 as D (5 bases). V was cut by 2 bases and J by 6 bases, with 5 bases left in between. CDR3 length: 12 amino acids. From germline, CDR1 is LNHDA and CDR2 SQIVND (reference sequence). The CDR3 loop reads CASSIQGQPQHF. The CDR3 DNA follows: TGTGCCAGTAGTATACAGGGTCAGCCCCAGCATTTT.

The sample holds one count of this clone. The chain carries TRBV9 and TRBJ2-7; 11 positions agree with TRBD2. Germline trimming cut 4 bases from V and 7 bases from J; bases unmatched to any gene: 10. The CDR3 extends over 15 amino acids. Germline V lookup: CDR1 SGDLS, CDR2 YYNGEE. For the CDR3, the DNA is TGTGCCAGCAGCCCCATAGCGGGGGGGCAGTGGGAGCAGTACTTC. Its protein is CASSPIAGGQWEQYF. The variable domain in full, with the rest retrieved from reference TRBV9 and TRBJ2-7, is DSGVTQTPKHLITATGQRVTLRCSPRSGDLSVYWYQQSLDQGLQFLIQYYNGEERAKGNILERFSAQQFPDLHSELNLSSLELGDSALYFCASSPIAGGQWEQYFGPGTRLTVT.

The chain employs TRBV5-6 and TRBJ2-7, with a tentative D call TRBD2 (5 bases). The ends were cut back, 4 bases at V and 1 base at J, with 15 bases in the middle. The CDR3 consists of 15 residues. CDR1 and CDR2 (germline): SGHDT, YYEEEE. Here the CDR3 reads CASSPWELDSYEQYF. The CDR3 nucleotides are TGTGCCAGCAGCCCTTGGGAGCTAGATTCCTACGAGCAGTACTTC.

The V and J genes are TRBV5-1 and TRBJ2-5; 10 bases match TRBD1. This CDR3 is 14 amino acids long. The V gene end was trimmed by 4 bases and the J gene end by 5 bases; junction bases not matched to a gene: 5. Per germline, CDR1 SGHRS and CDR2 YFSETQ. CDR3 nucleotide sequence: TGCGCCAGCAGCGCGACAGGGGGCGCCGAGACCCAGTACTTC. Translating it yields CASSATGGAETQYF.

V gene TRBV7-9 combines with J gene TRBJ2-2; the D is unclear. V was clipped by 0 bases and J by 9 bases, with 5 bases between them. Germline assignment: CDR1 SEHNR and CDR2 FQNEAQ (reference sequence). The CDR3 has 12 amino acids. The CDR3 region is CASSLAFRELFF. As DNA, the CDR3 is TGTGCCAGCAGCTTAGCTTTTAGGGAGCTGTTTTTT.

This chain joins TRBV7-2 and TRBJ1-2, with D hard to call. V lost 2 bases and J lost 2, with 9 bases in between. Germline values: CDR1 SGHTA, CDR2 FQGNSA. This CDR3 region has 14 residues. As DNA, the CDR3 is TGTGCCAGCAGCTTACTCGCCAGAAACTATGGCTACACCTTC. As protein: CASSLLARNYGYTF.

The chain is built from TRBV7-2 and TRBJ2-1; TRBD2 aligns across 8 bases. The CDR3 consists of 17 residues. Losses at the gene ends were 4 bases for V and 4 bases for J; bases not matched to a gene: 12. In germline, CDR1 is SGHTA, CDR2 FQGNSA. CDR3 amino acids: CASSSYPRGLGYNEQFF. DNA of the CDR3: TGTGCCAGCAGCTCCTATCCCAGGGGACTAGGTTACAATGAGCAGTTCTTC.

This clone was seen only once. V is TRBV7-6 and J is TRBJ2-5, with D possibly matching TRBD1 (5 bases). The CDR3 is 15 amino acids. Germline CDR1 reads SGHVS; CDR2 reads FNYEAQ. The V end lost 4 bases, the J end lost 0 bases, and 12 bases lay between the germline ends. The CDR3 sequence: CASSSVRGYQETQYF. For the CDR3, the DNA is TGTGCCAGCAGCTCCGTTAGGGGATACCAAGAGACCCAGTACTTC.

This rearrangement joins TRBV10-3 to TRBJ2-7; the match to TRBD1 covers 10 bases. V trimming: 10 bases; J trimming: 10 bases; junction bases outside the gene matches: 13. Germline V CDR1 and CDR2: ENHRY, SYGVKD. The CDR3 runs to 13 residues. Written as DNA, the CDR3 is TGTGCCAATTCGGGACAGGGGACCCAGTTACAGTACTTC. It translates to CANSGQGTQLQYF.

The V gene is TRBV27, the J gene TRBJ2-7; D gene uncertain. V lost 5 bases, J lost 0 bases, and 11 bases lay in between. CDR3 length equals 14 residues. CDR1 and CDR2 from the germline V gene are MNHEY and SMNVEV (reference sequence). The CDR3 sequence: CASSAQYPSYEQYF. In nucleotides, the CDR3 is TGTGCCAGCAGTGCACAGTACCCCTCCTACGAGCAGTACTTC.

This chain connects TRBV4-1 to TRBJ1-2, with D possibly matching TRBD1 (6 bases). From germline, CDR1 is MGHRA and CDR2 YSYEKL. The V gene lost 2 bases and the J gene lost 8 bases, with 21 bases spanning the gap. This CDR3 contains 16 residues. In DNA form, the CDR3 reads TGCGCCAGCAGCCAACCTCAGGTTCAGGGGCTAGAGGGCTACACCTTC. This encodes CASSQPQVQGLEGYTF.

This chain joins TRBV15 and TRBJ1-3; a weak D match, TRBD1 (5 bases). The germline gives CDR1 LNHNV, CDR2 YYDKDF (reference sequence). Trimming took 1 base from V and 1 from J, leaving 8 bases between them. The CDR3 extends over 15 amino acids. CDR3 sequence (DNA): TGTGCCACCAGCAGAGCGACAGCTTCTGGAAACACCATATATTTT. It specifies CATSRATASGNTIYF. Full variable domain (outside the CDR3, taken from reference TRBV15 and TRBJ1-3): DAMVIQNPRYQVTQFGKPVTLSCSQTLNHNVMYWYQQKSSQAPKLLFHYYDKDFNNEADTPDNFQSRRPNTSFCFLDIRSPGLGDTAMYLCATSRATASGNTIYFGEGSWLTVV.

The J gene is TRBJ1-2, the V gene TRBV5-6, with D tentatively TRBD1 (5 bases). V lost 0 bases and J lost 3, with 9 bases in between. This CDR3 has 14 residues. Germline CDR1 reads SGHDT; CDR2 reads YYEEEE. The CDR3 loop is CASSLVGRDYGYTF. The CDR3 DNA reads as TGTGCCAGCAGCTTGGTCGGCAGGGACTATGGCTACACCTTC. Looking up the rest from reference TRBV5-6 and TRBJ1-2 gives the full variable domain: DAGVTQSPTHLIKTRGQQVTLRCSPKSGHDTVSWYQQALGQGPQFIFQYYEEEERQRGNFPDRFSGHQFPNYSSELNVNALLLGDSALYLCASSLVGRDYGYTFGSGTRLTVV.

The V gene is TRBV5-4, the J gene TRBJ1-1, with D possibly being TRBD1 (5 bases). The CDR3 loop spans 15 amino acids. Germline V lookup: CDR1 SGHNT, CDR2 YYREEE (reference sequence). The V end was cut by 7 bases, the J end by 0 bases, with 16 bases between. As DNA, the CDR3 is TGTGCCAGCGGGACTAACAGATACTTGAACACTGAAGCTTTCTTT. Translated, it gives CASGTNRYLNTEAFF.